The entry that follows covers one T cell receptor (beta chain) sequence. Its antigen is currently unknown. The data derive from a study of early T cells in non-severe SARS-CoV-2 infection. About the research overall: Unsorted whole-blood RNA was sequenced in bulk, leaving chains unpaired. Notes on the study in general: Matching results from VDJdb favored anti-spike CD8 responses, leaving private and CD4 specificities undetected.

The CDR3 is 14 amino acids. Germline-derived CDR1 and CDR2 are LNHDA and SQIVND (reference sequence). V was pared by 7 bases and J by 3 bases, with 13 bases between. Unique molecular identifiers were affixed to single, distinct cDNA molecules. TCRdb re-derived calls from the 5' RACE reads in MiXCR, one entry per CDR3 protein. Of some 96,000 distinct CDR3 sequences in the sample, roughly 9.6% were seen once. The clonotype originates from an adult who was a healthcare worker with PCR-confirmed SARS-CoV-2 infection or an uninfected control (not recorded which). V gene TRBV19 combines with J gene TRBJ1-5; tentatively, D is TRBD1 (6 bases). The sample consisted of whole blood, taken at baseline. Here the CDR3 reads CASNAGHNNQPQHF. As DNA, the CDR3 is TGTGCCAGTAACGCGGGACATAACAATCAGCCCCAGCATTTT.